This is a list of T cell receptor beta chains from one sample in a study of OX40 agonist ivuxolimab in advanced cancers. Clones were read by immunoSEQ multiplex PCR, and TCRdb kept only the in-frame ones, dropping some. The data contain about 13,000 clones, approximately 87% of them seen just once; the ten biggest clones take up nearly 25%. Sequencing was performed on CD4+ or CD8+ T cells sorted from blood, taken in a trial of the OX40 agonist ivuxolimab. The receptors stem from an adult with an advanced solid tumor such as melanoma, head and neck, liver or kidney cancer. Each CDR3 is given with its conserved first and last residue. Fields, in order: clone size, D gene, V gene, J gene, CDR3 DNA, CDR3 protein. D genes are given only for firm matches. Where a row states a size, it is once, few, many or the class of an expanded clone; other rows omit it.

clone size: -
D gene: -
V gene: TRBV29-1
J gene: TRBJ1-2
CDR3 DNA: TGCAGCGTTGAGCGGCGCTATGGCTACACCTTC
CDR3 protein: CSVERRYGYTF

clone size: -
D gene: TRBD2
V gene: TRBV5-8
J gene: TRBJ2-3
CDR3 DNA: TGTGCCAGCAGCTTGGGGACTAGCGCCACAGATACGCAGTATTTT
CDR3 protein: CASSLGTSATDTQYF

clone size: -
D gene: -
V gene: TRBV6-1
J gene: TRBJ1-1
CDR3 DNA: TGTGCCAGCAGTTCTCTTACTGAAGCTTTCTTT
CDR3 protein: CASSSLTEAFF

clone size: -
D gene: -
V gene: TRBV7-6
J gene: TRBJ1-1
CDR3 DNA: TGTGCCAGCACTAAGGGAACCCGGGACACTGAAGCTTTCTTT
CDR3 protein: CASTKGTRDTEAFF

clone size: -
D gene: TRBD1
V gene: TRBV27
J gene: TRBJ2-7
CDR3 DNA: TGTGCCAGCAGTCTTGGGACAGGGGGCATCAACGAGCAGTACTTC
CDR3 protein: CASSLGTGGINEQYF

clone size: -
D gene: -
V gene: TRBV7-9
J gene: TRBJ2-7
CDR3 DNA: TGTGCCAGCAGCTTAGGAAGCTACGAGCAGTACTTC
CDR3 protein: CASSLGSYEQYF

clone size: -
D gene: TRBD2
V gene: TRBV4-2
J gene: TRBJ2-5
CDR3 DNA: TGTGCCAGCAGCCAAAGAACTAGCGGGGGACGAGAGGAGACCCAGTACTTC
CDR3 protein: CASSQRTSGGREETQYF

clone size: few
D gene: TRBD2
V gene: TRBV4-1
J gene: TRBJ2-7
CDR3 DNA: TGCGCCAGCAGCCATGACCCGGGACTAGCAACCTACGAGCAGTACTTC
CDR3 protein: CASSHDPGLATYEQYF

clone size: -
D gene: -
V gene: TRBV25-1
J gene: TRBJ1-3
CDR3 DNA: TGTGCCAGCAGTGGGGGAAACACCATATATTTT
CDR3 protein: CASSGGNTIYF

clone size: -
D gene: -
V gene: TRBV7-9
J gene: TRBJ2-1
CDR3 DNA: TGTGCCAGCAGCTTAGGGGACAATGAGCAGTTCTTC
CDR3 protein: CASSLGDNEQFF

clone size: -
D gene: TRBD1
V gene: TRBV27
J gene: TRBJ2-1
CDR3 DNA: TGTGCCAGCAGTCGAGGACAGGGCCCCTACAATGAGCAGTTCTTC
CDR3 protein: CASSRGQGPYNEQFF

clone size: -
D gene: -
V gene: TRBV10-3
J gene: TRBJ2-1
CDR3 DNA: TGTGCCATCAGAATAGCTGGTGAGCAGTTCTTC
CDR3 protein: CAIRIAGEQFF

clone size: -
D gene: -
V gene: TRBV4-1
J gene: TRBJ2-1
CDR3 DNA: TGCGCCAGCAGCCAAGCAGGCATGGCATCGGAGCAGTTCTTC
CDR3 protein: CASSQAGMASEQFF

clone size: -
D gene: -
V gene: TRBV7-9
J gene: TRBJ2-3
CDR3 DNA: TGTGCCAGCAGCGCCCCTTCTAGCCTACAGCTTGCGGATACGCAGTATTTT
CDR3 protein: CASSAPSSLQLADTQYF

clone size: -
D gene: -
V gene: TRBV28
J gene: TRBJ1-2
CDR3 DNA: TGTGCCAGCACGGCGTCAGGGAGAAGCTACACCTTC
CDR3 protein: CASTASGRSYTF

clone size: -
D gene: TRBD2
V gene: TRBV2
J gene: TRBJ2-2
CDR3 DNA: TGTGCCACCTTAGCGGGAACGAACACCGGGGAGCTGTTTTTT
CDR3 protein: CATLAGTNTGELFF

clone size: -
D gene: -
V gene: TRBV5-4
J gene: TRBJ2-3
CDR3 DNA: TGTGCCAGCAGCTTGAGAGATACGCAGTATTTT
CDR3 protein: CASSLRDTQYF

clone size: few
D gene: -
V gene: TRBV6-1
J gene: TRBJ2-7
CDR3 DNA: TGTGCCAGCAGTGAATTGGACTCATACTCGCCCTACGAGCAGTACTTC
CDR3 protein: CASSELDSYSPYEQYF